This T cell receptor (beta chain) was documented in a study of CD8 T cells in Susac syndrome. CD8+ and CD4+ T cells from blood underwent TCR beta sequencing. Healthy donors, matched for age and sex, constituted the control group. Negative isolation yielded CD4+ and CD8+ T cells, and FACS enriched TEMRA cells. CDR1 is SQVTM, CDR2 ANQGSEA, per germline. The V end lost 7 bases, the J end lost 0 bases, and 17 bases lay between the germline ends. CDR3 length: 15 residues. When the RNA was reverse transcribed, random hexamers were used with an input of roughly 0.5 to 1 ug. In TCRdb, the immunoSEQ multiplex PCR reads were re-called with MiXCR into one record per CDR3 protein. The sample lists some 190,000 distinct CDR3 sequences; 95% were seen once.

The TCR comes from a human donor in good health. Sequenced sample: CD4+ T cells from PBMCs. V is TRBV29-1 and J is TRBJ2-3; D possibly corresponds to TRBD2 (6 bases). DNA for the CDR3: TGCAGCGCCCACCTTAGCGGAGGAAGCACAGATACGCAGTATTTT. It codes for CSAHLSGGSTDTQYF.